This entry concerns a single T cell receptor beta chain. The record originates from a study of blood T cell repertoires in COVID-19. In the original processing: Amplifying reference gene primers gave estimates of nucleated cell counts. This table comes from immunoSEQ multiplex PCR, and its TCRdb copy is limited to in-frame clones, with some not included. V and J calls and clone size are as listed in that table; D and trimming were resolved from the DNA. The sample lists 200,000 to 250,000 clones; 83% were seen once. Trimming stripped 5 bases from V and 0 bases from J, with 10 bases between. Germline assignment: CDR1 LGHNA and CDR2 YNFKEQ. The CDR3 has 14 residues.

This chain uses TRBV4-2 with TRBJ1-1; no reliable D call. The sequence was collected from a woman between 50 and 59 years old who had been exposed to COVID-19. Material: PBMCs or T cells enriched from blood (not recorded which). The CDR3 here is CASSIGRMNTEAFF. As DNA, the CDR3 is TGTGCCAGCAGCATAGGCAGGATGAACACTGAAGCTTTCTTT.